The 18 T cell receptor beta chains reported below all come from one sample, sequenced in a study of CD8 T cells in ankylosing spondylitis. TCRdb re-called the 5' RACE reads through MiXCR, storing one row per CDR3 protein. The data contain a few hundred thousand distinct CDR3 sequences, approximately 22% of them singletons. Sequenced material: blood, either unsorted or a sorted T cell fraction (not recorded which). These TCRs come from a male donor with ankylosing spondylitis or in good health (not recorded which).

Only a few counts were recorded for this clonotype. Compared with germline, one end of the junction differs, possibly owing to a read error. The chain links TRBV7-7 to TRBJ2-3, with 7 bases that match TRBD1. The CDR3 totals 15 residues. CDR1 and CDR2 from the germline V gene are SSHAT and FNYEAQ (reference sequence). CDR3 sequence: CASSLIGGAADTQYF. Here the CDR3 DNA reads TGTGCTAGCAGCTTAATAGGGGGCGCAGCAGATACGCAGTATTTT.

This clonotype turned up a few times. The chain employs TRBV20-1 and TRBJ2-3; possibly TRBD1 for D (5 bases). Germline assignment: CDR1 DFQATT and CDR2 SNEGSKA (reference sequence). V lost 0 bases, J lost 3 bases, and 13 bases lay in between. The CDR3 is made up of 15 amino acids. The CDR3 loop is CSAREGRGWTDTQYF. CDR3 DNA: TGCAGTGCTAGAGAGGGGCGAGGATGGACAGATACGCAGTATTTT.

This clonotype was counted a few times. CDR3 sequence (DNA): TGTGCCAGCAGCTTAGATACAGGGCCCCTTAGCACAGATACGCAGTATTTT. Translation gives CASSLDTGPLSTDTQYF. V usage is TRBV11-2 and J usage is TRBJ2-3; TRBD1 might be the D (6 bases). The CDR3 covers 17 residues. Per the germline V gene, CDR1 is SGHAT and CDR2 is FQNNGV. Trimming pared 0 bases from V and 0 bases from J, leaving 13 bases between. Based on the CDR3 plus reference TRBV11-2 and TRBJ2-3, the full variable domain is EAGVAQSPRYKIIEKRQSVAFWCNPISGHATLYWYQQILGQGPKLLIQFQNNGVVDDSQLPKDRFSAERLKGVDSTLKIQPAKLEDSAVYLCASSLDTGPLSTDTQYFGPGTRLTVL.

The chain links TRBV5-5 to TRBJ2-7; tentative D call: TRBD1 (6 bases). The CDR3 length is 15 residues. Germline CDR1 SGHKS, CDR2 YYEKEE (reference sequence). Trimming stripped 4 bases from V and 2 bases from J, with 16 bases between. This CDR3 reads CASSQLWDIAYEQYF. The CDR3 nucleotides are TGTGCCAGCAGCCAGTTATGGGACATAGCCTACGAGCAGTACTTC.

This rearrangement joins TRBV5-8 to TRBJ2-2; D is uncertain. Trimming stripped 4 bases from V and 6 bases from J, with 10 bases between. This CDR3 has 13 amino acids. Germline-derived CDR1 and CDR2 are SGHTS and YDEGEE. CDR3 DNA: TGTGCCAGCAGCATGGGTTCGGCCGGGGAGCTGTTTTTT. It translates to CASSMGSAGELFF.

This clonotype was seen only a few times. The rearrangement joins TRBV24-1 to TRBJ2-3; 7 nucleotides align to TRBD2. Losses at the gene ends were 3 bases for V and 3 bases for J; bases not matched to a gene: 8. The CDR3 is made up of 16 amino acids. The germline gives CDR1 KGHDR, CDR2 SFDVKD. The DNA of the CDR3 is TGTGCCACCAGTGATGACCTAGCGGCGGGAACAGATACGCAGTATTTT. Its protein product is CATSDDLAAGTDTQYF.

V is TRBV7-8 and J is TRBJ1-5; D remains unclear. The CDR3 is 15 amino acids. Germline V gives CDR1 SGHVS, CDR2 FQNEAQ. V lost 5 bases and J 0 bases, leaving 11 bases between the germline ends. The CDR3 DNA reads TGTGCCAGCAGCGTGGACGGGAATAGCAATCAGCCCCAGCATTTT. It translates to CASSVDGNSNQPQHF.

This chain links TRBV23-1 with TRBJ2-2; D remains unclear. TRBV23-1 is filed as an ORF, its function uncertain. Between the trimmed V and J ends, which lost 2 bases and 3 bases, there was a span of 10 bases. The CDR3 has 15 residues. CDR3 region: CASSQGQYYTGELFF. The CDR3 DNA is TGCGCCAGCAGTCAAGGGCAGTACTACACCGGGGAGCTGTTTTTT.

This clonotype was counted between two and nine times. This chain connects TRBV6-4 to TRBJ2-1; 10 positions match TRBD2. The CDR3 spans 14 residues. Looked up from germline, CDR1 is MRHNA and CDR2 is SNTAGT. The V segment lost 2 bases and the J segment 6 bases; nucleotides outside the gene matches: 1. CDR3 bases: TGTGCCAGCAGTGACCTAGCGGGGGCCAATGAGCAGTTCTTC. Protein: CASSDLAGANEQFF.

In DNA, the CDR3 is TGTGCCAGCAGGAGGACAGATCAAGAGACCCAGTACTTC. This sequence encodes CASRRTDQETQYF. J is TRBJ2-5 and V is TRBV6-6, with TRBD1 as a possible D gene (6 bases). V lost 6 bases and J lost 2, with 10 bases in between. CDR1 and CDR2 (germline): MNHNY, SVGAGI (reference sequence). This CDR3 has 13 residues.

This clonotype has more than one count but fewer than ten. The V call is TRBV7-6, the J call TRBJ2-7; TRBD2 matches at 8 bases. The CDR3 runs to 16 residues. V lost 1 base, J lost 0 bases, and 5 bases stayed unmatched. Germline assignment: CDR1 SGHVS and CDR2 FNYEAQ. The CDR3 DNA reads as TGTGCCAGCAGCTTAGTGGCACTAGCGGACTCCTACGAGCAGTACTTC. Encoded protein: CASSLVALADSYEQYF.

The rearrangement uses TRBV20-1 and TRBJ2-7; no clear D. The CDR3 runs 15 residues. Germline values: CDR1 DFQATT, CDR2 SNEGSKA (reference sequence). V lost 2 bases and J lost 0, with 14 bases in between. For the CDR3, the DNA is TGCAGTGCTAGACCGCCCTCCCTCATCTCCTACGAGCAGTACTTC. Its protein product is CSARPPSLISYEQYF.

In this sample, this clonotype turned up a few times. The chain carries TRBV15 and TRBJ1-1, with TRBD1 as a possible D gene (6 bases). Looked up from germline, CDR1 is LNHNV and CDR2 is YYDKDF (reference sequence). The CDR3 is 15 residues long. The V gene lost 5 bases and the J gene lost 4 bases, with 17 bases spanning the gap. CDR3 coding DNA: TGTGCCACCAGCGGCGCCCAGGACAGCCGCACTGAAGCTTTCTTT. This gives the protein CATSGAQDSRTEAFF.

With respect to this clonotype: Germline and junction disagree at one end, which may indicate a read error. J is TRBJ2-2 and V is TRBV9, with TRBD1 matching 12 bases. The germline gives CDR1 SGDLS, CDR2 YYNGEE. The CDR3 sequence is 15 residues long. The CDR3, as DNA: TGTGCCAGCAGCGACCGGGACAGGGGGCGTGGGGAGCTGGTTTTT. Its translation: CASSDRDRGRGELVF.

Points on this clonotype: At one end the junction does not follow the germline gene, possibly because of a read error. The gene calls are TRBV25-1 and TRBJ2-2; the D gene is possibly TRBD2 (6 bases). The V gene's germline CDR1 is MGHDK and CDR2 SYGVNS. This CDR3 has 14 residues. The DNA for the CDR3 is TGTGCCAGCAGTGAATCCGAGAACACCGGGGAGGTGTTTTTT. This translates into CASSESENTGEVFF.

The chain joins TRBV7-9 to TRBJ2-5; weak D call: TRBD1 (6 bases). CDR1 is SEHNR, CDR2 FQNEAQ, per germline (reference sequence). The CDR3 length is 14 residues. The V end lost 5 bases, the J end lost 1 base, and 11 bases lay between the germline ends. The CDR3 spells CASSETGSQETQYF. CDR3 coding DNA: TGTGCCAGCAGCGAGACAGGTAGCCAAGAGACCCAGTACTTC.

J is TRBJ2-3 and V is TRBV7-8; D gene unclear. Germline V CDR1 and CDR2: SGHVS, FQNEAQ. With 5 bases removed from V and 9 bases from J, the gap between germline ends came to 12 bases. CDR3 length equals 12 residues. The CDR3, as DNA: TGTGCCAGCAGCCCCCTGCCCTCCACGCAGTATTTT. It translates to CASSPLPSTQYF.

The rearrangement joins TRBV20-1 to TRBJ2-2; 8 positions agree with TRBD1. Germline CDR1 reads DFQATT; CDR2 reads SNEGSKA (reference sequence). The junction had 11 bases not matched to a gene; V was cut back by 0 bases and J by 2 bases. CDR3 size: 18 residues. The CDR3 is CSARDGVGTGANTGELFF. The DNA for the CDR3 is TGCAGTGCTAGAGACGGGGTAGGGACAGGCGCCAACACCGGGGAGCTGTTTTTT.